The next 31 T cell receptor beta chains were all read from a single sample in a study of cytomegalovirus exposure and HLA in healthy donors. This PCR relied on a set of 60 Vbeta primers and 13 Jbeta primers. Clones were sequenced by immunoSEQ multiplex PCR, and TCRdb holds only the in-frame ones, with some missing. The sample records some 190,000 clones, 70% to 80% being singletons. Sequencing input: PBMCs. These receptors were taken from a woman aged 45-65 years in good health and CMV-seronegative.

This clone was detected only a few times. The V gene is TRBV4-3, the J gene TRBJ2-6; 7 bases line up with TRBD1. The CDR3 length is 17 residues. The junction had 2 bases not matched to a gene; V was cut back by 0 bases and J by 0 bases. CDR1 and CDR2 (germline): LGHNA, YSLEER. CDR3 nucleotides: TGCGCCAGCAGCCAAGAAGGGACAGCCTCTGGGGCCAACGTCCTGACTTTC. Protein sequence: CASSQEGTASGANVLTF.

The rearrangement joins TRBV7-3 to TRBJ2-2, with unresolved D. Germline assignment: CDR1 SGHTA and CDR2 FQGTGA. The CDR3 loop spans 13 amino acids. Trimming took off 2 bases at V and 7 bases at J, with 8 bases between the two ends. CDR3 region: CASSLVGGGELFF. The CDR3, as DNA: TGTGCCAGCAGCTTAGTCGGCGGCGGGGAGCTGTTTTTT.

The CDR3 DNA follows: TGTGCCAGCAGCGTACAACAGGGGGATGGCTACACCTTC. This translates into CASSVQQGDGYTF. V is TRBV9 and J is TRBJ1-2, with 8 bases that match TRBD1. V lost 1 base to trimming and J lost 6 bases; unmatched junction nucleotides: 2. This CDR3 comprises 13 residues. The V gene's germline CDR1 is SGDLS and CDR2 YYNGEE.

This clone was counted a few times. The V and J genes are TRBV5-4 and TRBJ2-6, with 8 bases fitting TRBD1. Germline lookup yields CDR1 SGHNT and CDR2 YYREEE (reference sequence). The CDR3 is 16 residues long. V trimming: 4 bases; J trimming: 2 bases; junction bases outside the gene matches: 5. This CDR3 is CASSGSTGAGANVLTF. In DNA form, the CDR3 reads TGTGCCAGCAGCGGGTCGACAGGGGCTGGGGCCAACGTCCTGACTTTC.

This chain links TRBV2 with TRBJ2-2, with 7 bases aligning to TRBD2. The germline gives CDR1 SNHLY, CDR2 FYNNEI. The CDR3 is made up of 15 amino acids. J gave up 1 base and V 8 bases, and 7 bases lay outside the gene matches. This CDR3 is CASGGGGRNTGELFF. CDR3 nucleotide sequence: TGTGCCAGCGGGGGGGGTGGAAGGAACACCGGGGAGCTGTTTTTT. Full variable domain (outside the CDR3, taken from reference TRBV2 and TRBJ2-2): EPEVTQTPSHQVTQMGQEVILRCVPISNHLYFYWYRQILGQKVEFLVSFYNNEISEKSEIFDDQFSVERPDGSNFTLKIRSTKLEDSAMYFCASGGGGRNTGELFFGEGSRLTVL.

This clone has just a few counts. The CDR3 loop is CASSSPTGLGKQEQYF. The CDR3 region has the DNA TGTGCCAGCAGTTCACCCACGGGACTTGGAAAACAGGAGCAGTACTTC. The rearrangement joins TRBV27 to TRBJ2-7, with TRBD2 as a possible D gene (6 bases). V gave up 4 bases and J gave up 7 bases, with 23 bases separating them. The germline gives CDR1 MNHEY, CDR2 SMNVEV (reference sequence). The CDR3 length is 16 residues.

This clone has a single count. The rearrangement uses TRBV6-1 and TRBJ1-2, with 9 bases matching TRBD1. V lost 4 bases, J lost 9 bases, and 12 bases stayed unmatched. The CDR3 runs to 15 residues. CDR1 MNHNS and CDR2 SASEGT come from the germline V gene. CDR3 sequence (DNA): TGTGCCAGCAGTGTCCGGGACAGGGCTAGTCCGAGCTACACCTTC. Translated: CASSVRDRASPSYTF.

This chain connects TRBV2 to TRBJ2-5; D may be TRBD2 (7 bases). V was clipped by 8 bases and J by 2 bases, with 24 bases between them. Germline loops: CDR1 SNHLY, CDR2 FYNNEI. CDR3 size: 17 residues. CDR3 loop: CASSERGGEVRQETQYF. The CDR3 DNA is TGTGCCAGCTCCGAAAGGGGGGGGGAGGTTCGTCAAGAGACCCAGTACTTC.

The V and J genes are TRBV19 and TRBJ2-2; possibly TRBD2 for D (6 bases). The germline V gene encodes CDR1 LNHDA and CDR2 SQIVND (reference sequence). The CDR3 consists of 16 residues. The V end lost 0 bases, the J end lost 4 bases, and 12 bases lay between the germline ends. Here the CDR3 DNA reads TGTGCCAGTAGTATAGAGTGGAGGGACTTCACCGGGGAGCTGTTTTTT. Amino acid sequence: CASSIEWRDFTGELFF.

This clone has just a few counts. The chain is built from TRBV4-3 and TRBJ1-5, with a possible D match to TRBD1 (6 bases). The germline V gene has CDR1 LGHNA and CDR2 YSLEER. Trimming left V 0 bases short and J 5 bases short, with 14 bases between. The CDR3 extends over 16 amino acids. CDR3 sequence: CASSQDVRRGHQPQHF. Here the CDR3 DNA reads TGCGCCAGCAGCCAAGATGTACGCAGGGGCCATCAGCCCCAGCATTTT.

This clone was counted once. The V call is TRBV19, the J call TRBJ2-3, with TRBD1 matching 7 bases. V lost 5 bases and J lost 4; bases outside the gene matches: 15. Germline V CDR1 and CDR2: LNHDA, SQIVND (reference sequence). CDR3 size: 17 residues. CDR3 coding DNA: TGTGCCAGTAGTCCGGCGGTGAGGGGGCGCGCAGCAGATACGCAGTATTTT. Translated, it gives CASSPAVRGRAADTQYF.

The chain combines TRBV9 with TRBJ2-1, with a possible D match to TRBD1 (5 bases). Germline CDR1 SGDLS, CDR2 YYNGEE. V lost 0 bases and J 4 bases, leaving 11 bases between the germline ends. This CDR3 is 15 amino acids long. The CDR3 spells CASSVGPTGYNEQFF. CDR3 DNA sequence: TGTGCCAGCAGCGTAGGGCCAACAGGTTACAATGAGCAGTTCTTC.

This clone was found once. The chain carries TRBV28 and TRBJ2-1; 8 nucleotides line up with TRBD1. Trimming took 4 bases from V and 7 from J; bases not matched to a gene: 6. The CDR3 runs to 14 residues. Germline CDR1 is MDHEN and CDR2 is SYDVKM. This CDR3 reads CASSSGGLMNEQFF. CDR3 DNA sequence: TGTGCCAGCAGTTCAGGGGGCCTTATGAATGAGCAGTTCTTC.

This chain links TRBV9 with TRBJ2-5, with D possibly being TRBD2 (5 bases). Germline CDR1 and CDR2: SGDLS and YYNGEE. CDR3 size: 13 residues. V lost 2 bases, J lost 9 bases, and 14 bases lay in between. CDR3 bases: TGTGCCAGCAGCGTGGCCGTCCAAGCGGCCCAGTACTTC. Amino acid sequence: CASSVAVQAAQYF.

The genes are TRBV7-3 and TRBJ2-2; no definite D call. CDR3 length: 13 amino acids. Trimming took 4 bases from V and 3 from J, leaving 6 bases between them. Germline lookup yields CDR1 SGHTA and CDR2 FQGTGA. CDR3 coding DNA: TGTGCCAGCAGCTCTCTTTACACCGGGGAGCTGTTTTTT. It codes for CASSSLYTGELFF.

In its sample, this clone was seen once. The CDR3 DNA reads TGTGCCAGCAGCTTACAGGGCATGAACACTGAAGCTTTCTTT. Its protein product is CASSLQGMNTEAFF. The V gene is TRBV11-2, the J gene TRBJ1-1, with D perhaps TRBD1 (5 bases). The CDR3 has 14 amino acids. The V and J ends lost 2 bases and 0 bases respectively, with 7 bases between them. Germline V CDR1 and CDR2: SGHAT, FQNNGV.

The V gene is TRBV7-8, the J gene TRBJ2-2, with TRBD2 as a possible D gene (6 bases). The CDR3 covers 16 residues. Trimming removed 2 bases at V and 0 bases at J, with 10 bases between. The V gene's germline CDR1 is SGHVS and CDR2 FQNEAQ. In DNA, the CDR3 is TGTGCCAGCAGCTTAAAGGGACTCGCGAACACCGGGGAGCTGTTTTTT. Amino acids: CASSLKGLANTGELFF.

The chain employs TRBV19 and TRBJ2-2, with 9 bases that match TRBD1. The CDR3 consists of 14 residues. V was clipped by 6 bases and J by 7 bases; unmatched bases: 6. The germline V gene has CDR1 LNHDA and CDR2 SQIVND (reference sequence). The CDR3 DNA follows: TGTGCCAGTAGAACAGGGGGCGGGGTCGGGGAGCTGTTTTTT. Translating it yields CASRTGGGVGELFF. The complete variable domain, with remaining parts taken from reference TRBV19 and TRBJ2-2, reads DGGITQSPKYLFRKEGQNVTLSCEQNLNHDAMYWYRQDPGQGLRLIYYSQIVNDFQKGDIAEGYSVSREKKESFPLTVTSAQKNPTAFYLCASRTGGGVGELFFGEGSRLTVL.

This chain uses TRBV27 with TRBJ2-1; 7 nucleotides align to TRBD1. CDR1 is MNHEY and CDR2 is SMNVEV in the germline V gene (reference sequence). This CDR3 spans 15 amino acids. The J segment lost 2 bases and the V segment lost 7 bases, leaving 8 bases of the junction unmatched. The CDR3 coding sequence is TGTGCCAGCACCCTAGACAGGGACCCCTACAATGAGCAGTTCTTC. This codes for CASTLDRDPYNEQFF.

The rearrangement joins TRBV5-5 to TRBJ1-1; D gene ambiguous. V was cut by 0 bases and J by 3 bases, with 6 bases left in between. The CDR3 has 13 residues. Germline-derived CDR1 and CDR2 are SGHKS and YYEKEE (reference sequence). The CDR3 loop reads CASSLVPDTEAFF. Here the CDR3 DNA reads TGTGCCAGCAGCTTGGTGCCAGACACTGAAGCTTTCTTT.

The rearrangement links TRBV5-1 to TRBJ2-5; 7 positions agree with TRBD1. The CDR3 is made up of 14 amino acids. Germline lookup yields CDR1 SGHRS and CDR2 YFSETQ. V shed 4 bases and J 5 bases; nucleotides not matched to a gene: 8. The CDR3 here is CASSPSDRTETQYF. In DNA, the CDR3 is TGCGCCAGCAGCCCCTCGGACAGGACGGAGACCCAGTACTTC.

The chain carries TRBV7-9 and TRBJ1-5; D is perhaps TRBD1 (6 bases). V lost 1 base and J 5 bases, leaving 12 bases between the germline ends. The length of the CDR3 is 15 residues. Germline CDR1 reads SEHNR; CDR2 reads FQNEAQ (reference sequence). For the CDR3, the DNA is TGTGCCAGCAGCTTAGATTGGACAGTCGATCAGCCCCAGCATTTT. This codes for CASSLDWTVDQPQHF. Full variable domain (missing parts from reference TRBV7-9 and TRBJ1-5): DTGVSQNPRHKITKRGQNVTFRCDPISEHNRLYWYRQTLGQGPEFLTYFQNEAQLEKSRLLSDRFSAERPKGSFSTLEIQRTEQGDSAMYLCASSLDWTVDQPQHFGDGTRLSIL.

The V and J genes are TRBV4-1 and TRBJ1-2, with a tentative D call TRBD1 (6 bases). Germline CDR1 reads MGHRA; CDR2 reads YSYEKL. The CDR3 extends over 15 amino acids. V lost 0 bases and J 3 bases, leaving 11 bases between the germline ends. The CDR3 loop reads CASSQDRTEDYGYTF. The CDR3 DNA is TGCGCCAGCAGCCAAGATCGGACAGAAGACTATGGCTACACCTTC.

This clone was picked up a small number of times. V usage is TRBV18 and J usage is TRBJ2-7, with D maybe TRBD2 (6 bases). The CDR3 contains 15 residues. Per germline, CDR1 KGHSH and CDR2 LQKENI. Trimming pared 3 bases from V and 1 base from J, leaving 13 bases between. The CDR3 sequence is CASSPPGSRSYEQYF. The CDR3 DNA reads TGTGCCAGCTCACCCCCCGGGAGCCGGTCCTACGAGCAGTACTTC.

CDR3 sequence: CASRGQGLSTDTQYF. Written as DNA, the CDR3 is TGTGCCAGCAGAGGACAGGGGCTAAGCACAGATACGCAGTATTTT. The gene calls are TRBV6-5 and TRBJ2-3, with TRBD1 matching 9 bases. After removal of 6 bases from V and 0 bases from J, the junction contained 4 bases not matched to a gene. The germline V gene has CDR1 MNHEY and CDR2 SVGAGI. CDR3 length equals 15 residues.

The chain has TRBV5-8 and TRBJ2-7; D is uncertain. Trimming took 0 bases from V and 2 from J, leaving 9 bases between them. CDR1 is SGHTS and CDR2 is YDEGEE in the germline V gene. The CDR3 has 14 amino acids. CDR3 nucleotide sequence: TGTGCCAGCAGCTTGGTGGGCTTAACCTACGAGCAGTACTTC. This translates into CASSLVGLTYEQYF.

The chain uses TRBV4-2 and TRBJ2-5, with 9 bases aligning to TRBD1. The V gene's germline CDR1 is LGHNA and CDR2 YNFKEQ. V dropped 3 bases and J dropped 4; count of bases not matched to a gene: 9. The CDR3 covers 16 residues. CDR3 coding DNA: TGTGCCAGCAGCCACCCCGGGACAGGGAAACTAGAGACCCAGTACTTC. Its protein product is CASSHPGTGKLETQYF.

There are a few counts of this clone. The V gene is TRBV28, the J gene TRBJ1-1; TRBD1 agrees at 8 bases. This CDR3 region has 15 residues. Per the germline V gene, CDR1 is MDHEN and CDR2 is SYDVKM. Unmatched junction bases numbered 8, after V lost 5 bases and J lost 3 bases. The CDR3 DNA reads TGTGCCAGCAGTCCCGGGACAGGACTTTACACTGAAGCTTTCTTT. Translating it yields CASSPGTGLYTEAFF.

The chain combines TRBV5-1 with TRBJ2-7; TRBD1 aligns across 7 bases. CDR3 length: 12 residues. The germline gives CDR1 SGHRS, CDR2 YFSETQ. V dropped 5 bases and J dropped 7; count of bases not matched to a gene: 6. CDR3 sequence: CASRQTGNEQYF. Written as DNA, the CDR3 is TGCGCCAGCAGACAGACAGGGAATGAGCAGTACTTC.

In nucleotides, the CDR3 is TGTGCCAGTAGTGACAGTTCCTACGAGCAGTACTTC. Protein sequence: CASSDSSYEQYF. The chain couples TRBV19 to TRBJ2-7; the D gene is possibly TRBD1 (5 bases). Germline CDR1 reads LNHDA; CDR2 reads SQIVND (reference sequence). The CDR3 has 12 amino acids. The V end lost 5 bases, the J end lost 1 base, and 6 bases lay between the germline ends.

The CDR3 DNA follows: TGTGCCAGCAGCCCCGGGGGACCCCGGACCGGGGAGCTGTTTTTT. As protein: CASSPGGPRTGELFF. The chain carries TRBV9 and TRBJ2-2, with a weak D call TRBD2 (6 bases). The CDR3 length is 15 residues. Trimming removed 4 bases at V and 5 bases at J, with 15 bases between. Germline V gene lookup returns CDR1 SGDLS and CDR2 YYNGEE.